The T cell receptor beta chain under discussion was sequenced for a study of T cell responses to AZD1222 COVID-19 vaccine. The trim removed 4 bases at V and 0 bases at J, leaving 10 bases unmatched. Per germline, CDR1 SGHTA and CDR2 FQGNSA. The CDR3 runs to 19 residues. Profiled with immunoSEQ multiplex PCR; TCRdb holds only in-frame clones, not every one. The table has roughly 54,000 clones, roughly 90% seen once; the top ten hold about 14%. The TCR comes from an adult who received the AZD1222 COVID-19 vaccine. The specimen was peripheral blood, collected 28 days after the second AZD1222 dose. The chain recombines TRBV7-2 with TRBJ1-3; 12 nucleotides match TRBD1. The CDR3 spells CASSSGQGARSLSGNTIYF. The CDR3 bases are TGTGCCAGCAGCTCGGGACAGGGGGCTAGAAGTCTCTCTGGAAACACCATATATTTT. Full variable domain (outside the CDR3, taken from reference TRBV7-2 and TRBJ1-3): GAGVSQSPSNKVTEKGKDVELRCDPISGHTALYWYRQSLGQGLEFLIYFQGNSAPDKSGLPSDRFSAERTGGSVSTLTIQRTQQEDSAVYLCASSSGQGARSLSGNTIYFGEGSWLTVV.